This T cell receptor beta chain was captured in a study of blood T cells in healthy people across ages. About 10 milliliters of peripheral blood were drawn from each donor into EDTA-treated tubes. PBMCs numbering at least 6 million were isolated per sample. This clonotype was seen many times. The antigen is unknown. Primed by a sample-barcoded 5' primer and a J-beta primer mix, a second PCR proceeded for about 7 to 11 cycles. Using its own MiXCR run on the 5' RACE reads, TCRdb lists one record per CDR3 protein. The sample shows around 670,000 distinct CDR3 sequences, under 30% of them seen only once. Study-level results: More naive CD4+ cells and higher diversity were found in long-lived than in aged donors.

In germline, CDR1 is MGHRA, CDR2 YSYEKL. The J segment lost 7 bases and the V segment lost 8 bases, leaving 16 bases of the junction unmatched. The CDR3 is 15 amino acids. The sample comprised blood. The origin of this receptor is a woman older than 75 in good health. This chain links TRBV4-1 with TRBJ1-2; TRBD1 matches 7 bases. The chain's CDR3 is CASSLELRDSLGYTF. CDR3 DNA: TGCGCCAGCTCCCTCGAGCTTCGGGACAGTCTTGGCTACACCTTC.